This T cell receptor (beta chain) was captured by sequencing in a study of control samples from healthy donors and cancer patients. The germline V gene has CDR1 LGHDT and CDR2 YNNKEL (reference sequence). Trimming took off 6 bases at V and 7 bases at J, with 18 bases between the two ends. CDR3 length equals 14 residues. Some clones are missing from TCRdb's copy, which holds only in-frame ones; the method was immunoSEQ multiplex PCR. The table shows 100,000 to 150,000 clones, with 70% to 90% occurring only once. The chain links TRBV3-1 (or the pseudogene TRBV3-2) to TRBJ1-1; D is uncertain. The specimen sequenced was blood. The clonotype originates from a man aged 45-65 years in good health. The CDR3, as DNA: TGTGCCAGCAGTCGGAAGTCCCAGGACGGTGAAGCTTTCTTT. Residues: CASSRKSQDGEAFF.